This T cell receptor (beta chain) was sequenced for a study of cytomegalovirus exposure and HLA in healthy donors. Both 60 Vbeta primers and 13 Jbeta primers went into the PCR. Method: immunoSEQ multiplex PCR; TCRdb's copy keeps in-frame clones and lacks some. The sample includes some 180,000 clones. The CDR3 sequence is 13 residues long. Germline CDR1 SGDLS, CDR2 YYNGEE. V was pared by 1 base and J by 5 bases, with 6 bases between. Sequenced: PBMCs. The sequence came from a man younger than 45 in good health and CMV-seronegative. The chain combines TRBV9 with TRBJ1-4, with no clear D. The CDR3 coding sequence is TGTGCCAGCAGCGTACGCGCAAATGAAAAACTGTTTTTT. It translates to CASSVRANEKLFF.